The 28 T cell receptor beta chains in this list originate from one sample, sequenced in a study of cytomegalovirus exposure and HLA in healthy donors. It was with 60 Vbeta and 13 Jbeta primers that the PCR ran. Generated by immunoSEQ multiplex PCR, the TCRdb table keeps only in-frame clones and is missing some. The data show tens of thousands of clones, just under 90% seen once. Material for sequencing was PBMCs. Every receptor here comes from a man aged 18 to 35 in good health and CMV-seronegative.

The V call is TRBV2, the J call TRBJ2-3; 8 bases line up with TRBD1. J gave up 4 bases and V 4 bases, and 7 bases lay outside the gene matches. CDR1 SNHLY and CDR2 FYNNEI come from the germline V gene. The length of the CDR3 is 15 residues. CDR3 bases: TGTGCCAGCAGTGCCGGGACAGGTCTGTCAGATACGCAGTATTTT. This translates into CASSAGTGLSDTQYF.

This clone was observed a handful of times. The chain employs TRBV2 and TRBJ1-2; possible D gene TRBD1, 5 bases. The germline CDR1 and CDR2 sequences are SNHLY and FYNNEI. The CDR3 is 13 residues long. V lost 6 bases to trimming and J lost 7 bases, with 15 bases between them. The CDR3 sequence: CASRANQGGGYTF. In nucleotides, the CDR3 is TGTGCCAGCAGGGCAAATCAGGGAGGTGGCTACACCTTC.

There are a few counts of this clone. The chain uses TRBV5-6 and TRBJ1-5, with D possibly being TRBD1 (5 bases). The germline CDR1 and CDR2 sequences are SGHDT and YYEEEE. The CDR3 is 16 amino acids. V lost 4 bases and J 4 bases, leaving 18 bases between the germline ends. CDR3 nucleotides: TGTGCCAGCAGCAGGGCAGGGCCCCTGGGAAATCAGCCCCAGCATTTT. This sequence encodes CASSRAGPLGNQPQHF. The full variable domain, with the rest looked up from reference TRBV5-6 and TRBJ1-5, is DAGVTQSPTHLIKTRGQQVTLRCSPKSGHDTVSWYQQALGQGPQFIFQYYEEEERQRGNFPDRFSGHQFPNYSSELNVNALLLGDSALYLCASSRAGPLGNQPQHFGDGTRLSIL.

The CDR3 sequence is CASSQSCLGPRTPQHF. CDR3 nucleotides: TGCGCCAGCAGTCAATCGTGCTTGGGGCCTCGGACGCCCCAGCATTTT. The rearrangement joins TRBV23-1 to TRBJ1-5; possible D gene TRBD1, 5 bases. TRBV23-1 is filed as an ORF, its function uncertain. V was clipped by 0 bases and J by 9 bases, with 18 bases between them. This CDR3 spans 16 amino acids.

The rearrangement joins TRBV5-1 to TRBJ2-1; 9 bases match TRBD2. Germline V gene sequence: CDR1 SGHRS, CDR2 YFSETQ. This CDR3 region has 17 residues. With 7 bases clipped from V and 0 bases from J, the junction kept 11 bases outside the gene matches. The CDR3 here is CASRASGTYSSYNEQFF. Here the CDR3 DNA reads TGCGCCAGCCGAGCTAGCGGGACCTACTCCTCCTACAATGAGCAGTTCTTC.

V and J are TRBV29-1 and TRBJ2-1, with TRBD1 identical over 8 bases. V lost 6 bases, J lost 6 bases, and 10 bases stayed unmatched. Germline V gene lookup returns CDR1 SQVTM and CDR2 ANQGSEA. The CDR3 is made up of 14 amino acids. Here the CDR3 DNA reads TGCAGCGTGGGGACGGACAGGGATGTCAATGAGCAGTTCTTC. Translation gives CSVGTDRDVNEQFF.

This sequence joins TRBV10-3 and TRBJ2-7; the D gene is possibly TRBD2 (6 bases). Germline CDR1 is ENHRY and CDR2 is SYGVKD. V lost 8 bases and J 0 bases, leaving 8 bases between the germline ends. The CDR3 is made up of 12 amino acids. DNA of the CDR3: TGTGCCATCGCCGGGGGCTCCTACGAGCAGTACTTC. It encodes CAIAGGSYEQYF.

The rearrangement links TRBV15 to TRBJ2-7; 7 nucleotides match TRBD2. The CDR3 extends over 14 amino acids. The V gene end was trimmed by 0 bases and the J gene end by 4 bases; junction bases not matched to a gene: 3. Germline V gene lookup returns CDR1 LNHNV and CDR2 YYDKDF (reference sequence). The DNA for the CDR3 is TGTGCCACCAGCAGAGAGGGGAGGGTTTACGAGCAGTACTTC. Its translation: CATSREGRVYEQYF.

The chain employs TRBV6-1 and TRBJ1-4; TRBD1 agrees at 9 bases. The V segment lost 8 bases and the J segment 5 bases; nucleotides outside the gene matches: 6. CDR1 and CDR2 from the germline V gene are MNHNS and SASEGT. CDR3 length: 14 amino acids. CDR3 sequence reads: CASGDGTGNEKLFF. The CDR3 DNA sequence: TGTGCCAGCGGGGACGGGACAGGGAATGAAAAACTGTTTTTT.

This CDR3 is CATSRDHLTSGRYNEQFF. DNA of the CDR3: TGTGCCACCAGCAGGGATCATCTGACTAGCGGGAGGTACAATGAGCAGTTCTTC. The chain couples TRBV15 to TRBJ2-1, with TRBD2 matching over 13 bases. The trim removed 3 bases at V and 4 bases at J, leaving 9 bases unmatched. Germline lookup yields CDR1 LNHNV and CDR2 YYDKDF (reference sequence). This CDR3 is built from 18 residues.

The chain uses TRBV7-2 and TRBJ2-3; D not resolved. Trimming removed 2 bases from V and 4 bases from J, with 10 bases in between. The CDR3 runs 14 residues. From germline, CDR1 is SGHTA and CDR2 FQGNSA. CDR3 DNA: TGTGCCAGCAGCTTAACCTGGCAGGCAGATACGCAGTATTTT. This codes for CASSLTWQADTQYF.

The chain combines TRBV5-1 with TRBJ2-7; 14 bases match TRBD2. After removal of 7 bases from V and 7 bases from J, the junction contained 7 bases not matched to a gene. This CDR3 contains 14 residues. The V gene's germline CDR1 is SGHRS and CDR2 YFSETQ. The CDR3 loop reads CASLGTSGRGEQYF. The CDR3 DNA sequence: TGCGCCAGCTTGGGGACTAGCGGGAGAGGGGAGCAGTACTTC.

This chain joins TRBV5-6 and TRBJ2-5, with TRBD1 identical over 9 bases. Judging by the DNA end, TRBJ2-7 fits better; the J call may be wrong. The CDR3 length is 15 residues. Germline CDR1 SGHDT, CDR2 YYEEEE. CDR3 in DNA: TGTGCCAGCAGCACATATGGACAGGGGATGGGCGAGCAGTACTTC. It yields the protein CASSTYGQGMGEQYF.

The chain links TRBV6-1 to TRBJ2-3, with D possibly being TRBD2 (6 bases). The germline V gene has CDR1 MNHNS and CDR2 SASEGT. Trimming took off 6 bases at V and 1 base at J, with 11 bases between the two ends. This CDR3 comprises 14 residues. The CDR3 DNA sequence: TGTGCCAGCAGCGGACTATTGCGCACAGATACGCAGTATTTT. This codes for CASSGLLRTDTQYF.

The chain has TRBV18 and TRBJ2-7; D is possibly TRBD2 (6 bases). Germline CDR1 KGHSH, CDR2 LQKENI. The CDR3 runs to 14 residues. Trimming left V 3 bases short and J 6 bases short, with 15 bases between. This CDR3 is CASSPYGGGSEQYF. The CDR3 DNA is TGTGCCAGCTCACCCTACGGAGGAGGGAGCGAGCAGTACTTC.

The chain is built from TRBV14 and TRBJ1-1, with 9 bases matching TRBD1. CDR3 length equals 14 residues. V was pared by 4 bases and J by 5 bases, with 5 bases of the junction left unmatched. CDR1 and CDR2 (germline): SGHDN, FVKESK. CDR3 residues: CASSPQGAGTEAFF. The CDR3 bases are TGTGCCAGCAGCCCACAGGGGGCTGGAACTGAAGCTTTCTTT.

This clone has a single count. The rearrangement joins TRBV7-9 to TRBJ2-5; D perhaps matches TRBD2 (6 bases). The germline V gene has CDR1 SEHNR and CDR2 FQNEAQ (reference sequence). The V and J ends lost 5 bases and 4 bases respectively, with 11 bases between them. The CDR3 spans 13 residues. In DNA, the CDR3 is TGTGCCAGCAGCCTCGGGAGCGTAGAGACCCAGTACTTC. Encoded protein: CASSLGSVETQYF.

This clone was seen once. CDR3: CASSLTGDSNQPQHF. The CDR3 DNA follows: TGTGCCAGCAGCTTGACAGGGGATAGCAATCAGCCCCAGCATTTT. The genes are TRBV7-2 and TRBJ1-5; the match to TRBD1 covers 8 bases. Germline V lookup: CDR1 SGHTA, CDR2 FQGNSA. Unmatched junction bases numbered 1, after V lost 3 bases and J lost 0 bases. The CDR3 is made up of 15 amino acids.

This clone appeared a single time. The chain has TRBV5-1 and TRBJ2-7, with D possibly matching TRBD1 (5 bases). Trimming stripped 1 base from V and 0 bases from J, with 20 bases between. The CDR3 covers 18 residues. Germline CDR1 SGHRS, CDR2 YFSETQ. The CDR3 bases are TGCGCCAGCAGCTTGACGGTCAGGGCACTATCTAGCTCCTACGAGCAGTACTTC. The encoded protein is CASSLTVRALSSSYEQYF.

The V and J genes are TRBV2 and TRBJ1-1; D is perhaps TRBD1 (5 bases). The CDR3 is 14 amino acids. V lost 7 bases and J 3 bases, leaving 15 bases between the germline ends. Germline V gene sequence: CDR1 SNHLY, CDR2 FYNNEI. This chain's CDR3 is CASKGDSAYTEAFF. In DNA form, the CDR3 reads TGTGCCAGCAAAGGCGACAGCGCATACACTGAAGCTTTCTTT.

The chain carries TRBV5-1 and TRBJ1-2; 7 positions match TRBD1. This CDR3 is built from 14 residues. Germline V gene sequence: CDR1 SGHRS, CDR2 YFSETQ. The V gene end was trimmed by 0 bases and the J gene end by 2 bases; junction bases not matched to a gene: 1. CDR3 sequence: CASSLGDRNYGYTF. The CDR3 bases are TGCGCCAGCAGCTTGGGGGACAGAAACTATGGCTACACCTTC. Using reference TRBV5-1 and TRBJ1-2 for the parts outside the CDR3, the full variable domain is KAGVTQTPRYLIKTRGQQVTLSCSPISGHRSVSWYQQTPGQGLQFLFEYFSETQRNKGNFPGRFSGRQFSNSRSEMNVSTLELGDSALYLCASSLGDRNYGYTFGSGTRLTVV.

The chain has TRBV6-1 and TRBJ1-2; TRBD1 might be the D (6 bases). V lost 0 bases and J lost 5, with 13 bases in between. CDR1 and CDR2 (germline): MNHNS, SASEGT. The CDR3 covers 15 residues. In DNA, the CDR3 is TGTGCCAGCAGTGAAGCGAGGGGGGGAGCGTATGGCTACACCTTC. It specifies CASSEARGGAYGYTF.

The CDR3 region has the DNA TGTGCCTGGAGTAGGGTAGCGGGGATCGATGAGCAGTTCTTC. This encodes CAWSRVAGIDEQFF. The chain joins TRBV30 to TRBJ2-1, with 8 bases that match TRBD2. V was pared by 2 bases and J by 8 bases, with 8 bases of the junction left unmatched. Germline V gene lookup returns CDR1 GTSNPN and CDR2 SVGIG (reference sequence). CDR3 length: 14 amino acids.

This clone was detected only once. The gene calls are TRBV7-2 and TRBJ1-1; 7 nucleotides align to TRBD1. Germline CDR1 reads SGHTA; CDR2 reads FQGNSA. Trimming removed 5 bases from V and 4 bases from J; junction bases left unmatched: 7. The length of the CDR3 is 14 residues. CDR3 residues: CASSVLQGSTEAFF. In DNA, the CDR3 is TGTGCCAGCAGCGTTTTACAGGGGAGCACTGAAGCTTTCTTT.

This chain joins TRBV2 and TRBJ1-4; 7 nucleotides line up with TRBD1. Trimming removed 6 bases from V and 2 bases from J; junction bases left unmatched: 9. The V gene's germline CDR1 is SNHLY and CDR2 FYNNEI. The CDR3 has 16 residues. The CDR3 nucleotides are TGTGCCAGCAGGGGAACCGACAGGGTCACTAATGAAAAACTGTTTTTT. This translates into CASRGTDRVTNEKLFF.

This chain uses TRBV5-4 with TRBJ2-1; a weak D match, TRBD2 (6 bases). Germline V CDR1 and CDR2: SGHNT, YYREEE (reference sequence). This CDR3 spans 16 amino acids. V lost 3 bases and J 0 bases, leaving 13 bases between the germline ends. CDR3 region: CASSSSSALSYNEQFF. The CDR3 DNA reads as TGTGCCAGCAGCTCCTCTAGCGCCCTCTCCTACAATGAGCAGTTCTTC.

The chain uses TRBV11-2 and TRBJ2-5; 7 bases align to TRBD1. Germline trimming cut 1 base from V and 2 bases from J; bases unmatched to any gene: 7. The length of the CDR3 is 16 residues. The V gene's germline CDR1 is SGHAT and CDR2 FQNNGV. The CDR3 region is CASSLVSPRGQETQYF. In nucleotides, the CDR3 is TGTGCCAGCAGCTTAGTAAGCCCCAGGGGGCAAGAGACCCAGTACTTC. Looking up the rest from reference TRBV11-2 and TRBJ2-5 gives the full variable domain: EAGVAQSPRYKIIEKRQSVAFWCNPISGHATLYWYQQILGQGPKLLIQFQNNGVVDDSQLPKDRFSAERLKGVDSTLKIQPAKLEDSAVYLCASSLVSPRGQETQYFGPGTRLLVL.

The V gene is TRBV6-4, the J gene TRBJ2-2; TRBD2 might be the D (6 bases). Germline CDR1 is MRHNA and CDR2 is SNTAGT. The ends were cut back, 3 bases at V and 6 bases at J, with 11 bases in the middle. There are 14 residues in the CDR3. The DNA for the CDR3 is TGTGCCAGCAGTGAATTGGAGGGGTCCGGGGAGCTGTTTTTT. It codes for CASSELEGSGELFF.